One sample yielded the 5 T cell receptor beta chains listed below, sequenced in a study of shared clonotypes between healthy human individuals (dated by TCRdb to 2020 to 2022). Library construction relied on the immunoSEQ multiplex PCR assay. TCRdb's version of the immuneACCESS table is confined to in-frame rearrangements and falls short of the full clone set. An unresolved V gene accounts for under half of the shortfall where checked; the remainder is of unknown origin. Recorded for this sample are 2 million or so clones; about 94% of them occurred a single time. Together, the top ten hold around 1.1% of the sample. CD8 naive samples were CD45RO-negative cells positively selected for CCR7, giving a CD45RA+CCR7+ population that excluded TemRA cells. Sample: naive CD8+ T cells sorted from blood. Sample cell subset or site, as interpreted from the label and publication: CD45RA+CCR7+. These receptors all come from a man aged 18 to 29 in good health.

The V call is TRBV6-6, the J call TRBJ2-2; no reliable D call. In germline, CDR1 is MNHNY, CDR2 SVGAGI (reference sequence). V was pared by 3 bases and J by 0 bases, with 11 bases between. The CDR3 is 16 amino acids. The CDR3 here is CASSYVSVTNTGELFF. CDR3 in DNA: TGTGCCAGCAGTTATGTATCTGTAACGAACACCGGGGAGCTGTTTTTT.

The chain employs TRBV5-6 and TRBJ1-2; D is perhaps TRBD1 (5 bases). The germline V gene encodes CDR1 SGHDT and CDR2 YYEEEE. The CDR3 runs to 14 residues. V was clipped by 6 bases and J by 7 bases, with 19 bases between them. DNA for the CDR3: TGTGCCAGCAAAAACGAAGGGGCAGGGCTTGGCTACACCTTC. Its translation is CASKNEGAGLGYTF.

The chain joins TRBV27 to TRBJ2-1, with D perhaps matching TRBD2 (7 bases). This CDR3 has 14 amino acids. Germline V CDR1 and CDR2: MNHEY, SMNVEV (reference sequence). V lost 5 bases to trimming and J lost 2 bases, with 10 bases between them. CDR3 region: CASSERDTYNEQFF. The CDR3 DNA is TGTGCCAGCAGTGAGCGGGACACCTACAATGAGCAGTTCTTC.

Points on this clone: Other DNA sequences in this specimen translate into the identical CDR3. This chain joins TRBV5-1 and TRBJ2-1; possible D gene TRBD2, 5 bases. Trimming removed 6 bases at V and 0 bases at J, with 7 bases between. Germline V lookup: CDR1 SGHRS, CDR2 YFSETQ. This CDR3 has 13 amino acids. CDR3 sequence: CASTGLSYNEQFF. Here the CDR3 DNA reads TGCGCCAGCACAGGACTCTCCTACAATGAGCAGTTCTTC.

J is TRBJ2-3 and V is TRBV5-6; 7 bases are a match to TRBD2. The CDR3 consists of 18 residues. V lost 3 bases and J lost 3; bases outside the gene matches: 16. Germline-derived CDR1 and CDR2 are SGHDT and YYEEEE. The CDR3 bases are TGTGCCAGCAGCTCAGACCTTGACGGGGAGGGCCTAACAGATACGCAGTATTTT. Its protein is CASSSDLDGEGLTDTQYF.